A selection of T cell receptor beta chains follows, all from one sample in a study of blood T cell repertoires in COVID-19. Generated by immunoSEQ multiplex PCR, the TCRdb table keeps only in-frame clones and is missing some. The sample lists about 270,000 clones; approximately 90% were seen once. Material for sequencing was PBMCs or T cells enriched from blood (not recorded which). All receptors derive from a man aged 40-55 years who had been exposed to COVID-19. The CDR3 runs from the conserved cysteine through the conserved F or W. The D gene is left open where the match is weak. For some rows the clone size is stated as once, few or many, or as a class when expanded; others skip it.

11,TRBV29-1,TRBJ1-2,NA,NA,TGCAGCGTTGAAGTAACATATGGCTACACCTTC,CSVEVTYGYTF
15,TRBV27,TRBJ2-1,TRBD1,NA,TGTGCCAGCAGCCAGAGACAGGGGGGTAAGGATGAGCAGTTCTTC,CASSQRQGGKDEQFF
14,TRBV11-3,TRBJ2-7,TRBD2,NA,TGTGCCAGCAGCTTAGTGGCGGGAGCCTACGAGCAGTACTTC,CASSLVAGAYEQYF
13,TRBV3-1/TRBV3-2,TRBJ2-7,TRBD2,NA,TGTGCCAGCAGCCTGGGGGAGGGCTACGAGCAGTACTTC,CASSLGEGYEQYF
13,TRBV5-5,TRBJ1-3,NA,once,TGTGCCAGCAGCTTAACAGGGGGAAACACCATATATTTT,CASSLTGGNTIYF
16,TRBV4-3,TRBJ2-1,TRBD2,NA,TGCGCCAGCAGCCAAGTAGCGGGAGAAGTAATCTATGAGCAGTTCTTC,CASSQVAGEVIYEQFF
15,TRBV5-1,TRBJ2-2,NA,NA,TGCGCCAGCAGGCCACCCGCGACGAACACCGGGGAGCTGTTTTTT,CASRPPATNTGELFF
16,TRBV3-1/TRBV3-2,TRBJ2-4,NA,NA,TGTGCCAGCAGCCAAGGGGGGCTTCAAGTCAAAAACATTCAGTACTTC,CASSQGGLQVKNIQYF
14,TRBV28,TRBJ2-1,TRBD1,NA,TGTGCCAGCAACACAGGGGGTTCCTACAATGAGCAGTTCTTC,CASNTGGSYNEQFF
15,TRBV5-1,TRBJ2-5,TRBD2,NA,TGCGCCAGCAGCTTGAGTGGGACTAGTACAGAGACCCAGTACTTC,CASSLSGTSTETQYF
12,TRBV28,TRBJ2-1,NA,NA,TGTGCCAGCAGTTCCGGGAGAGATGAGCAGTTCTTC,CASSSGRDEQFF
15,TRBV19,TRBJ1-1,TRBD1,NA,TGTGCCAGTAGTGCTCCGGGACAGGGATTTCCTGAAGCTTTCTTT,CASSAPGQGFPEAFF
17,TRBV2,TRBJ2-6,TRBD1,NA,TGTGCCAGCACTGAGACAGGGGCGGACGCTGGGGCCAACGTCCTGACTTTC,CASTETGADAGANVLTF
13,TRBV5-1,TRBJ2-2,TRBD1,NA,TGCGCCAGCGGGACAGCGAACACCGGGGAGCTGTTTTTT,CASGTANTGELFF
12,TRBV12-3/TRBV12-4,TRBJ1-2,NA,NA,TGTGCCAGCAGTTTATCGGGGGATGGCTACACCTTC,CASSLSGDGYTF
14,TRBV18,TRBJ1-1,NA,NA,TGTGCCAGCTCACCCGGACAGTGGAACACTGAAGCTTTCTTT,CASSPGQWNTEAFF
16,TRBV5-1,TRBJ2-3,TRBD2,once,TGCGCCAGCAGCCGAGGGACTAGCGGATTCACAGATACGCAGTATTTT,CASSRGTSGFTDTQYF
14,TRBV28,TRBJ1-2,TRBD1,NA,TGTGCCAGCAGCTACACGACAGGGGACTATGGCTACACCTTC,CASSYTTGDYGYTF
17,TRBV4-1,TRBJ1-1,TRBD1,few,TGCGCCAGCAGCCAAGATGGGGGGACAGGGGTGAACACTGAAGCTTTCTTT,CASSQDGGTGVNTEAFF
16,TRBV3-1/TRBV3-2,TRBJ2-3,TRBD2,NA,TGTGCCAGCAGCCAAGTTACTAGCGGGAGTACAGATACGCAGTATTTT,CASSQVTSGSTDTQYF
20,TRBV12-5,TRBJ2-2,TRBD2,NA,TGTGCTAGTGGTTTGGATACTAAAACAGCGGGGCCATTTAACACCGGGGAGCTGTTTTTT,CASGLDTKTAGPFNTGELFF
11,TRBV30,TRBJ2-3,NA,NA,TGTGCCTGGAGTCCCGGAGATACGCAGTATTTT,CAWSPGDTQYF
13,TRBV7-9,TRBJ1-5,NA,once,TGTGCCAGCAGGGAGGGGCTTGAACAGCCCCAGCATTTT,CASREGLEQPQHF